The 25 T cell receptor beta chains given below trace back to one sample, sequenced in a study of blood T cells in healthy people across ages. Through a sample-barcoded 5' primer and a J-beta primer mix, a second PCR was run for roughly 6 to 12 cycles. TCRdb passed the 5' RACE reads through MiXCR, listing each CDR3 protein once. The sample shows 1.8 million or so distinct CDR3 sequences, approximately 39% of them seen only once. The sample taken for sequencing was blood. These receptor sequences come from a human donor in good health.

CDR3 coding DNA: TGTGCCAGCAGCTTGTCCTTTCGACAACCCGGGGAGACCCAGTACTTC. Translation gives CASSLSFRQPGETQYF. The gene calls are TRBV7-6 and TRBJ2-7; D not resolved. The J call may be in error: the DNA end matches TRBJ2-5 better. Germline values: CDR1 SGHVS, CDR2 FNYEAQ. This CDR3 is 16 amino acids long.

The table lists this clonotype with a few counts. The V and J genes are TRBV20-1 and TRBJ2-4; the match to TRBD1 covers 7 bases. With 6 bases clipped from V and 0 bases from J, the junction kept 11 bases outside the gene matches. The CDR3 contains 16 residues. Germline loops: CDR1 DFQATT, CDR2 SNEGSKA (reference sequence). The CDR3 DNA reads as TGCAGTGCGACTGGGACAGCCCACATAGCCAAAAACATTCAGTACTTC. It codes for CSATGTAHIAKNIQYF.

This rearrangement joins TRBV6-5 to TRBJ2-2; 10 bases align to TRBD1. Germline V gene sequence: CDR1 MNHEY, CDR2 SVGAGI. There are 15 residues in the CDR3. V was pared by 4 bases and J by 4 bases, with 3 bases of the junction left unmatched. The DNA of the CDR3 is TGTGCCAGCAGTTCAGGACAGGGGGTCACCGGGGAGCTGTTTTTT. It translates to CASSSGQGVTGELFF.

This clonotype turned up a few times. The CDR3 DNA reads TGTGCCAGCACCAGGGACAGGGCCTCTCATGGCTACACCTTC. Protein product: CASTRDRASHGYTF. The chain recombines TRBV12-3 or TRBV12-4 with TRBJ1-2, with 9 bases lining up with TRBD1. This CDR3 is built from 14 residues. J was trimmed by 6 bases and V by 7 bases; bases with no gene match: 9.

Remarks on this clonotype: A much bigger clone sits one base away, suggesting this may be a read error. The CDR3 reads CARSLIAGANVLTF. The CDR3 DNA reads as TGTGCCCGCAGTTTAATAGCTGGGGCCAACGTCCTGACTTTC. This sequence joins TRBV28 and TRBJ2-6; no firm D call. This CDR3 has 14 amino acids. CDR1 is MDHEN, CDR2 SYDVKM, per germline.

The chain carries TRBV20-1 and TRBJ2-1; 9 bases are a match to TRBD2. Germline-derived CDR1 and CDR2 are DFQATT and SNEGSKA (reference sequence). The length of the CDR3 is 14 residues. The trim removed 2 bases at V and 6 bases at J, leaving 5 bases unmatched. Here the CDR3 DNA reads TGCAGTGCTAGACGTTTACTAGCGGGCAATGAGCAGTTCTTC. Protein sequence: CSARRLLAGNEQFF.

This clonotype was seen once. This sequence joins TRBV28 and TRBJ1-2; D call uncertain. This CDR3 comprises 18 residues. Germline V gene data show CDR1 as MDHEN and CDR2 as SYDVKM. V dropped 4 bases and J dropped 3 bases, with 24 bases sitting between them. CDR3 in DNA: TGTGCCAGCAGTTCCCCGCCCGGGAGGCCCCGAAGCTACTATGGCTACACCTTC. Residues: CASSSPPGRPRSYYGYTF.

The genes are TRBV6-4 and TRBJ2-1; TRBD1 matches at 9 bases. With V trimmed by 6 bases and J by 2 bases, 11 bases remained unmatched. The germline V gene has CDR1 MRHNA and CDR2 SNTAGT. The CDR3 length is 17 residues. CDR3 region: CASSGTGRLAAYNEQFF. CDR3 nucleotide sequence: TGTGCCAGCAGCGGGACAGGGAGGTTAGCGGCCTACAATGAGCAGTTCTTC.

The rearrangement uses TRBV28 and TRBJ2-5; 10 nucleotides align to TRBD1. The CDR3 has 14 amino acids. The V and J ends lost 5 bases and 6 bases, in that order; junction bases with no gene match: 6. Germline CDR1 reads MDHEN; CDR2 reads SYDVKM. The DNA for the CDR3 is TGTGCCAGCAGTATTCGGGACAGGGGAAAGACCCAGTACTTC. Amino acids: CASSIRDRGKTQYF.

This clonotype turned up a few times. J is TRBJ2-7 and V is TRBV5-5; 11 bases fit TRBD1. Germline CDR1 reads SGHKS; CDR2 reads YYEKEE (reference sequence). J lost 3 bases, V lost 0 bases, and 8 bases had no gene match. The CDR3 runs to 17 residues. The CDR3 DNA reads TGTGCCAGCAGCTTGGAGGGCCCGGGACAGGGGGTCTACGAGCAGTACTTC. This sequence encodes CASSLEGPGQGVYEQYF.

V is TRBV15 and J is TRBJ1-2; no reliable D call. The CDR3 covers 20 residues. The V and J ends lost 2 bases and 0 bases respectively, with 25 bases between them. Germline V gene lookup returns CDR1 LNHNV and CDR2 YYDKDF (reference sequence). The CDR3 region is CATSRTQSRFILTANYGYTF. DNA of the CDR3: TGTGCCACCAGCAGAACCCAATCCCGTTTCATACTGACCGCTAACTATGGCTACACCTTC. Complete variable domain (other parts from reference TRBV15 and TRBJ1-2): DAMVIQNPRYQVTQFGKPVTLSCSQTLNHNVMYWYQQKSSQAPKLLFHYYDKDFNNEADTPDNFQSRRPNTSFCFLDIRSPGLGDTAMYLCATSRTQSRFILTANYGYTFGSGTRLTVV.

This sequence joins TRBV5-6 and TRBJ2-7; either TRBD1 or TRBD2 may supply D (5 bases each). The CDR3 spans 16 residues. The V and J ends lost 0 bases and 3 bases respectively, with 16 bases between them. Germline CDR1 reads SGHDT; CDR2 reads YYEEEE. The CDR3 DNA reads as TGTGCCAGCAGCTTGGAACACGGTGGGGACCACTACGAGCAGTACTTC. It codes for CASSLEHGGDHYEQYF.

This chain links TRBV20-1 with TRBJ1-3; 7 nucleotides match TRBD1. The CDR3 extends over 14 amino acids. V was pared by 4 bases and J by 0 bases, with 3 bases of the junction left unmatched. Germline V gene lookup returns CDR1 DFQATT and CDR2 SNEGSKA (reference sequence). The CDR3 nucleotides read TGCAGTGCTACGGGACAGCACTCTGGAAACACCATATATTTT. Translated, it gives CSATGQHSGNTIYF.

V and J are TRBV27 and TRBJ1-4; D gene ambiguous. Germline-derived CDR1 and CDR2 are MNHEY and SMNVEV (reference sequence). The CDR3 runs 14 residues. Trimming removed 3 bases at V and 3 bases at J, with 8 bases between. The CDR3 is CASSFVNSNEKLFF. The CDR3 region has the DNA TGTGCCAGCAGTTTCGTAAATTCTAATGAAAAACTGTTTTTT.

The V call is TRBV20-1, the J call TRBJ2-3; D gene ambiguous. This CDR3 has 14 amino acids. From germline, CDR1 is DFQATT and CDR2 SNEGSKA (reference sequence). The ends were cut back, 1 base at V and 2 bases at J, with 10 bases in the middle. DNA of the CDR3: TGCAGTGCTAGAGGACTGATCAACACAGATACGCAGTATTTT. It yields the protein CSARGLINTDTQYF.

The chain couples TRBV13 to TRBJ1-1; D gene ambiguous. Trimming took off 6 bases at V and 0 bases at J, with 11 bases between the two ends. The V gene's germline CDR1 is PRHDT and CDR2 FYEKMQ (reference sequence). This CDR3 is 14 amino acids long. CDR3 DNA: TGTGCCAGCAGTCGGAGCAGGCTGAACACTGAAGCTTTCTTT. Translating it yields CASSRSRLNTEAFF.

The V call is TRBV7-2, the J call TRBJ1-2, with D possibly matching TRBD1 (6 bases). In germline, CDR1 is SGHTA, CDR2 FQGNSA. This CDR3 spans 15 amino acids. V lost 5 bases and J 1 base, leaving 14 bases between the germline ends. The CDR3 sequence is CASSPTGLNNYGYTF. The CDR3 DNA sequence: TGTGCCAGCAGCCCAACAGGGCTTAATAACTATGGCTACACCTTC.

This clonotype was counted a few times. The chain employs TRBV7-9 and TRBJ1-2; D call uncertain. Germline V gives CDR1 SEHNR, CDR2 FQNEAQ (reference sequence). Deletions cut 7 bases from V and 2 bases from J, with 11 bases between. This CDR3 has 13 residues. The CDR3 bases are TGTGCCAGCACCTTCTCTAAAAACTATGGCTACACCTTC. Its protein product is CASTFSKNYGYTF.

This clonotype was observed a few times. The chain is built from TRBV4-2 and TRBJ1-4; possible D gene TRBD1, 5 bases. Trimming removed 0 bases from V and 5 bases from J, with 22 bases in between. The CDR3 contains 19 residues. CDR1 and CDR2 from the germline V gene are LGHNA and YNFKEQ. CDR3 in DNA: TGTGCCAGCAGCCAAGATATGGGGGGAGGCAGGGCCAGGAATGAAAAACTGTTTTTT. The encoded protein is CASSQDMGGGRARNEKLFF.

This clonotype was counted once. In DNA form, the CDR3 reads TGTGCCAGCAGCCAAGAGGCGGGGACCTCCTACAATGAGCAGTTCTTC. Translated: CASSQEAGTSYNEQFF. The chain recombines TRBV3-1 with TRBJ2-1; TRBD2 might be the D (6 bases). CDR1 is LGHDT, CDR2 YNNKEL, per germline (reference sequence). V lost 0 bases and J lost 0, with 9 bases in between. This CDR3 has 16 residues.

The chain combines TRBV6-1 with TRBJ2-5, with D possibly matching TRBD1 (6 bases). CDR3 length equals 15 residues. Trimming took 2 bases from V and 5 from J, leaving 15 bases between them. CDR1 MNHNS and CDR2 SASEGT come from the germline V gene. The CDR3 reads CASSENQGRRETQYF. The DNA for the CDR3 is TGTGCCAGCAGTGAAAATCAGGGGCGCAGGGAGACCCAGTACTTC.

V gene TRBV15 combines with J gene TRBJ2-1; 7 bases fit TRBD2. CDR1 is LNHNV, CDR2 YYDKDF, per germline (reference sequence). The CDR3 extends over 14 amino acids. V shed 0 bases, J shed 6 bases, and the junction held 2 bases outside the gene matches. The CDR3 DNA is TGTGCCACCAGCAGAGAGGCTAGCGGCAATGAGCAGTTCTTC. It translates to CATSREASGNEQFF.

The rearrangement links TRBV7-2 to TRBJ2-2; 7 bases match TRBD1. Losses at the gene ends were 2 bases for V and 2 bases for J; bases not matched to a gene: 5. The CDR3 extends over 16 amino acids. Germline CDR1 SGHTA, CDR2 FQGNSA. In DNA, the CDR3 is TGTGCCAGCAGCTTACTCGGGACAGATAACACCGGGGAGCTGTTTTTT. Amino acids: CASSLLGTDNTGELFF. Filled out from reference TRBV7-2 and TRBJ2-2, the complete variable domain reads GAGVSQSPSNKVTEKGKDVELRCDPISGHTALYWYRQSLGQGLEFLIYFQGNSAPDKSGLPSDRFSAERTGGSVSTLTIQRTQQEDSAVYLCASSLLGTDNTGELFFGEGSRLTVL.

As DNA, the CDR3 is TGTGCCAGCAGTTTTGTCAGCGGACGGACAGGGACGAAATACGAGCAGTACTTC. Encoded protein: CASSFVSGRTGTKYEQYF. The chain couples TRBV12-3 or TRBV12-4 to TRBJ2-7, with 8 bases identical to TRBD1. Trimming cost V 3 bases and J 4 bases; bases outside gene matches: 17. The length of the CDR3 is 18 residues.

The rearrangement uses TRBV6-2 or TRBV6-3 and TRBJ2-5; D gene ambiguous. The CDR3 runs 15 residues. The germline V gene encodes CDR1 MNHEY and CDR2 SVGEGT. The V end lost 7 bases, the J end lost 8 bases, and 23 bases lay between the germline ends. CDR3 in amino acids: CASKTLLSNVGTQYF. The CDR3 DNA sequence: TGTGCCAGCAAAACTCTACTATCCAACGTTGGTACCCAGTACTTC.